This T cell receptor beta chain is from a study of cytomegalovirus exposure and HLA in healthy donors. Study-wide results and caveats: Analysis was performed later, and it showed HLA-associated TCR beta chains to be more clonally expanded than equally common others.

A multiplex PCR was run with 60 Vbeta primers and 13 Jbeta primers. Using immunoSEQ multiplex PCR, the repertoire was profiled, and TCRdb retains in-frame clones only, with some absent. Here the sample spans about 82,000 clones, more than 60% being singletons. The CDR3 loop spans 15 amino acids. J lost 4 bases, V lost 2 bases, and 7 bases had no gene match. The germline gives CDR1 LGHNA, CDR2 YSLEER. Note on this clone: The antigen remains unidentified.

Despite likely unrecorded immune exposures, the donors were nominally healthy at the time of sampling. The source is a human donor in good health. The source material was PBMCs. The V and J genes are TRBV4-3 and TRBJ2-5; 7 bases align to TRBD1. This chain's CDR3 is CASSQLTGVGETQYF. CDR3 nucleotides: TGCGCCAGCAGCCAATTAACAGGGGTTGGAGAGACCCAGTACTTC.